The rows below give T cell receptor beta chains drawn from one sample of a study of breast tumors, draining lymph nodes, adjacent tissues. Using its own MiXCR run on the multiplex PCR reads, TCRdb lists one record per CDR3 protein. This sample carries fewer than 90,000 distinct CDR3 sequences, over 25% of them seen once, and the ten largest clones take 8.1%. Sequencing was done on a sample of axillary lymph node tissue. The source is a female donor with breast cancer. Some clones in this sample may be carry-over from other donors' samples. The CDR3 runs from the conserved cysteine through the conserved F or W. The D gene is left open where the match is weak. Only some rows state a clone size, as once, few, many or a class for expanded clones.

clone_size | j_call | v_call | d_call | cdr3_nt | cdr3_aa
many | TRBJ2-3 | TRBV6-1 | NA | TGTGCCAGCAGTGAACAGGGTACGAACACAGATACGCAGTATTTT | CASSEQGTNTDTQYF
NA | TRBJ2-2 | TRBV25-1 | NA | TGTGCCAGCAGTGAACAAAGGGTAACCGGGGAGCTGTTTTTT | CASSEQRVTGELFF
many | TRBJ2-5 | TRBV7-2 | NA | TGTGCCAGCAGCTTACCGTTAGCGGTCCAAGAGACCCAGTACTTC | CASSLPLAVQETQYF
many | TRBJ2-3 | TRBV12-3/TRBV12-4 | NA | TGTGCCAGCAGTGATTTGTTCACGCAGTATTTT | CASSDLFTQYF
many | TRBJ1-4 | TRBV4-3 | NA | TGCGCCAGCAGCCAAGATGGCCCTAATGAAAAACTGTTTTTT | CASSQDGPNEKLFF
NA | TRBJ1-2 | TRBV4-2 | NA | TGTGCCAGCAGCCAAGATTGGGAGGGTGCCGTTGGTGGCTACACCTTC | CASSQDWEGAVGGYTF
many | TRBJ2-3 | TRBV10-3 | TRBD2 | TGTGCCATCAGTGAGTCTACTAGCGGGAGCACAGATACGCAGTATTTT | CAISESTSGSTDTQYF
many | TRBJ2-3 | TRBV6-1 | NA | TGTGCCAGCAAATGGGCATTTGAGGCAGATACGCAGTATTTT | CASKWAFEADTQYF
many | TRBJ2-5 | TRBV2 | TRBD1 | TGTGCCAGCAGTCGGGACAGGAGGGTGGGTGAGACCCAGTACTTC | CASSRDRRVGETQYF
NA | TRBJ2-5 | TRBV7-2 | NA | TGTGTCAGCAGCCCCCGGGGTGGTCAAGGAGAGACCCAGTACTTC | CVSSPRGGQGETQYF
NA | TRBJ1-1 | TRBV12-3/TRBV12-4 | NA | TGTGCCAGCAGTTTCGCTTCAAAGTACACTGAAGCTTTCTTT | CASSFASKYTEAFF
NA | TRBJ1-2 | TRBV7-9 | NA | TGTGCCAGTCGACTACGTGACAGCCTCGACTATGGCTACACCTTC | CASRLRDSLDYGYTF
NA | TRBJ2-3 | TRBV11-2 | TRBD2 | TGCGCCAGCAGCTTAGACGGGGGGGGCGCAGATACGCAGTATTTT | CASSLDGGGADTQYF
many | TRBJ2-7 | TRBV20-1 | TRBD2 | TGCAGTGCTAGGGATCTAGCGGGACTCTACGAGCAGTACTTC | CSARDLAGLYEQYF
few | TRBJ1-2 | TRBV25-1 | NA | TGTGCCAGCAGTGTCCCTTTTAGAGTGGCTATATTCTTATGTGCTAACTATGGCTACACCTTC | CASSVPFRVAIFLCANYGYTF
many | TRBJ2-5 | TRBV19 | NA | TGTGCCAGTAGTCTCCGGACATCGTACCAAGAGACCCAGTACTTC | CASSLRTSYQETQYF
many | TRBJ2-3 | TRBV30 | NA | TGTGCCTGGGGGGGCGGGACAGATACGCAGTATTTT | CAWGGGTDTQYF
once | TRBJ1-3 | TRBV10-3 | NA | TGTGCCACCGAATCCTCTGGAACCACCACATATTTT | CATESSGTTTYF
many | TRBJ2-2 | TRBV5-1 | TRBD2 | TGCGCCAGCAGCACTCGGACTAGCGGGAGGGTCGGGGAGCTGTTTTTT | CASSTRTSGRVGELFF
many | TRBJ2-1 | TRBV2 | TRBD2 | TGTGCCAGCACCGCGACTAGCGGCTCCTACAATGAGCAGTTCTTC | CASTATSGSYNEQFF
many | TRBJ2-1 | TRBV20-1 | NA | TGCAGTGCTAGTGGGGACTTCCCCCTCCATGAGCAGTTCTTC | CSASGDFPLHEQFF
many | TRBJ2-7 | TRBV20-1 | TRBD2 | TGCAGTGCTACCCGAGAGCCGCCTAGCGGACCCTACGAGCAGTACTTC | CSATREPPSGPYEQYF
many | TRBJ2-7 | TRBV12-3/TRBV12-4 | NA | TGTGCCAGCAGTTGGACTACACGGTACGAGCAGTACTTC | CASSWTTRYEQYF
many | TRBJ2-7 | TRBV20-1 | TRBD2 | TGCAGTGCTAGATCGCCTAGCGGGAGCTCCTACGAGCAGTACTTC | CSARSPSGSSYEQYF
once | TRBJ2-7 | TRBV11-3 | TRBD1 | TGTGCCAGCAGCTCCGACAGGGGCGAGCAGTACTTC | CASSSDRGEQYF
NA | TRBJ1-1 | TRBV24-1 | NA | TGTGCCACCAGTGACGGACAGTTCGACACTGAAGCTTTCTTT | CATSDGQFDTEAFF
many | TRBJ2-7 | TRBV7-2 | TRBD2 | TGTGCCAGCAGCCTGCTAGCGGGAGGTGTCTACGAGCAGTACTTC | CASSLLAGGVYEQYF
many | TRBJ2-5 | TRBV29-1 | NA | TGCAGCGTTGAGGTGCTGGACCCACAAGAGACCCAGTACTTC | CSVEVLDPQETQYF
many | TRBJ2-3 | TRBV7-3 | NA | TGTGCCAGCAGCCTAACCGGGGCGAGCACAGATACGCAGTATTTT | CASSLTGASTDTQYF
few | TRBJ1-1 | TRBV27 | NA | TGTGCCAGCAGATCCACTCCTACAGGGAGGACTGAAGCTTTCTTT | CASRSTPTGRTEAFF
many | TRBJ2-5 | TRBV6-1 | NA | TGTGCCAGCAGTGAAGATCACCCCCCATGGGAGACCCAGTACTTC | CASSEDHPPWETQYF
many | TRBJ1-4 | TRBV5-1 | TRBD1 | TGCGCCAGCAGCTTCAGGGACAGGGGCGGAACTAATGAAAAACTGTTTTTT | CASSFRDRGGTNEKLFF
many | TRBJ2-7 | TRBV7-2 | NA | TGTGCCAGCAGCTTAGCGCTTGGGGACGAGCAGTACTTC | CASSLALGDEQYF
many | TRBJ1-4 | TRBV5-6 | NA | TGTGCCAGCAGCTTCCGAGGACCCTCCGGAAAACTGTTTTTT | CASSFRGPSGKLFF
NA | TRBJ2-3 | TRBV24-1 | NA | TGTGCCACCAGTGATTCCCTTTCCGAAGAGCAAGATACGCAGTATTTT | CATSDSLSEEQDTQYF
many | TRBJ2-1 | TRBV24-1 | TRBD2 | TGTGCCACCAGTGACACCGGGACTAGCGGGTATCACAATGAGCAGTTCTTC | CATSDTGTSGYHNEQFF
many | TRBJ1-2 | TRBV2 | NA | TGTGCCAGCAAGAAATTGACAGGCATCTATGGCTACACCTTC | CASKKLTGIYGYTF
many | TRBJ2-1 | TRBV7-2 | TRBD2 | TGTGCCAGCAGCAAGCAGACTAGCGCGGGAGATGAGCAGTTCTTC | CASSKQTSAGDEQFF
many | TRBJ2-3 | TRBV20-1 | NA | TGCAGTGCTACGCCGTTCGGGCGGGATATCACAGATACGCAGTATTTT | CSATPFGRDITDTQYF
NA | TRBJ2-7 | TRBV15 | NA | TGTGCCACCGGCCCTGGGGATAGGGGGTACGAGCAATACTTC | CATGPGDRGYEQYF
NA | TRBJ1-5 | TRBV19 | TRBD1 | TGTGCCAGTAGTGATCCGACAGGGAATCAGCCCCAGCATTTT | CASSDPTGNQPQHF
NA | TRBJ1-1 | TRBV9 | NA | TGTGCCAGCAGCGTAGCTATGGCCACTGAAGCTTTCTTT | CASSVAMATEAFF
many | TRBJ2-5 | TRBV7-9 | NA | TGTGCCAGCAGCTTAGATTCAGGGGTGGGAGAGACCCAGTACTTC | CASSLDSGVGETQYF
NA | TRBJ1-5 | TRBV24-1 | NA | TGTGCCACCAGTGTTGGTGAGAACAGTCAGCCCCAGCATTTT | CATSVGENSQPQHF
many | TRBJ2-1 | TRBV7-8 | TRBD2 | TGTGCCAGCAGCTGGCCTAGCGGGAGCTCCTACAATGAGCAGTTCTTC | CASSWPSGSSYNEQFF
NA | TRBJ2-3 | TRBV7-6 | NA | TGCGCCAGCAGCCGAAGATGGATGGGTAGGGACACAGATACGCAGTATTTT | CASSRRWMGRDTDTQYF
NA | TRBJ2-7 | TRBV10-1 | NA | TGCGCCAGCAGTGATTTTTGCGGACGACCCTACGAGCAGTACTTC | CASSDFCGRPYEQYF
NA | TRBJ1-1 | TRBV19 | NA | TGTGCCAGTAGCCCGCCCGACGACCACACTGAAGCTTTCTTT | CASSPPDDHTEAFF
many | TRBJ1-6 | TRBV27 | NA | TGTGCCAGTCCTGGGGCAGGGAGAAATTCACCCCTCCACTTT | CASPGAGRNSPLHF
many | TRBJ2-7 | TRBV28 | NA | TGTGCCAGCAGCCCACTGACTGTGAGCGCCTACGAGCAGTACTTC | CASSPLTVSAYEQYF